This TCR beta chain is from a study of beta chain features in type 1 diabetes. Overall study results and limits: A closer apparent resemblance between naive, central memory and Treg TCRB repertoires was seen in patients than in healthy donors. Moderately but significantly shorter TCRB CDR3s were found in Type 1 diabetes patients in all four CD4+ subsets.

Expressed TCRB transcripts were sequenced because the entire RNA isolate underwent reverse transcription. Clones were sequenced by immunoSEQ multiplex PCR, and TCRdb holds only the in-frame ones, with some missing. The sample contains about 260,000 clones, over 65% of which appear only once. The CDR3 sequence is 15 residues long. CDR1 and CDR2 (germline): SQVTM, ANQGSEA. The junction had 2 bases not matched to a gene; V was cut back by 0 bases and J by 5 bases. In regard to this clone: The target antigen is unknown.

This TCR was sampled from a man aged 30-40 years in good health. The chain employs TRBV29-1 and TRBJ2-1; 12 bases are shared with TRBD2. Sequencing was carried out using naive CD4+ T cells from blood. CDR3 bases: TGCAGCGTTGAAGATAGGACTAGCGGGGACAATGAGCAGTTCTTC. Translated, it gives CSVEDRTSGDNEQFF.